The sequence of this TCR beta chain was determined in a study of cytomegalovirus exposure and HLA in healthy donors. Study overall: In terms of ancestry, the Caucasian-associated cluster contained about four fifths of the roughly 400 genotyped donors. Study-level points and caveats: In vitro experiments confirmed that three CMV-associated chains were specific for CMV antigens. Earlier findings revealed that most TCR beta V segments proved productive either about 87% or about 30% of the time.

Amplification used 60 Vbeta primers and 13 Jbeta primers. Assay: immunoSEQ multiplex PCR; the TCRdb copy retains only in-frame clones and omits some. The sample lists about 160,000 clones; approximately 78% were seen once. On this clone: Its antigen is still unknown.

The CDR3 is 15 amino acids. Germline CDR1 is LGHNA and CDR2 is YNFKEQ. Trimming cost V 2 bases and J 4 bases; bases outside gene matches: 2. Sequenced material: PBMCs. The receptor was isolated from a male donor in good health and CMV-seronegative. The chain joins TRBV4-2 to TRBJ2-1; the match to TRBD2 covers 10 bases. The CDR3 reads CASSQTSGVYNEQFF. CDR3 DNA: TGTGCCAGCAGCCAAACTAGCGGGGTTTACAATGAGCAGTTCTTC.